Listed below are T cell receptor beta chains from one sample, sequenced in a study of cytomegalovirus exposure and HLA in healthy donors. Generated by immunoSEQ multiplex PCR, the TCRdb table keeps only in-frame clones and is missing some. The sample includes about 140,000 clones, about 83% of them seen just once. Sample: PBMCs. These receptors were taken from a woman aged 25 to 39 in good health and CMV-seronegative. CDR3s include the opening cysteine and the closing phenylalanine or tryptophan. A D gene is named only where the DNA matches it firmly. Size is stated for part of the rows, as once, few or many counts, or as a class when the clone is expanded.

j_call: TRBJ2-3; clone_size: few; v_call: TRBV19; d_call: -; cdr3_aa: CASSISRGGADTQYF; cdr3_nt: TGTGCCAGTAGTATAAGTCGGGGAGGCGCAGATACGCAGTATTTT
j_call: TRBJ1-1; clone_size: -; v_call: TRBV27; d_call: -; cdr3_aa: CASSLSFPLLGGQVEAFF; cdr3_nt: TGTGCCAGCAGTTTATCATTCCCTCTATTGGGGGGGCAGGTTGAAGCTTTCTTT
j_call: TRBJ1-1; clone_size: -; v_call: TRBV28; d_call: TRBD1; cdr3_aa: CASIKTGSAAEAFF; cdr3_nt: TGTGCCAGCATCAAGACAGGGTCGGCCGCTGAAGCTTTCTTT
j_call: TRBJ2-7; clone_size: -; v_call: TRBV7-6; d_call: -; cdr3_aa: CASSLREMDEQYF; cdr3_nt: TGTGCCAGCAGCCTAAGGGAGATGGACGAGCAGTACTTC
j_call: TRBJ1-2; clone_size: -; v_call: TRBV7-2; d_call: TRBD1; cdr3_aa: CASSLGDRVIANYGYTF; cdr3_nt: TGTGCCAGCAGCTTAGGGGACAGGGTAATTGCTAACTATGGCTACACCTTC
j_call: TRBJ1-2; clone_size: once; v_call: TRBV14; d_call: TRBD1; cdr3_aa: CASSQDRGTGRYGYTF; cdr3_nt: TGTGCCAGCAGCCAAGATCGGGGGACAGGGCGCTATGGCTACACCTTC
j_call: TRBJ1-5; clone_size: once; v_call: TRBV6-1; d_call: -; cdr3_aa: CASRENRDGQPQHF; cdr3_nt: TGTGCCAGCAGAGAAAACAGGGACGGCCAGCCCCAGCATTTT
j_call: TRBJ1-2; clone_size: -; v_call: TRBV5-6; d_call: TRBD1; cdr3_aa: CASSRQGWKGYGYTF; cdr3_nt: TGTGCCAGCAGCCGACAGGGGTGGAAGGGGTATGGCTACACCTTC
j_call: TRBJ2-1; clone_size: -; v_call: TRBV5-1; d_call: -; cdr3_aa: CASSLDRQSSYNEQFF; cdr3_nt: TGCGCCAGCAGCTTGGACAGGCAGAGCTCCTACAATGAGCAGTTCTTC
j_call: TRBJ1-3; clone_size: -; v_call: TRBV5-1; d_call: -; cdr3_aa: CASSRTDRGNTIYF; cdr3_nt: TGCGCCAGCAGCCGTACAGACAGAGGAAACACCATATATTTT
j_call: TRBJ2-7; clone_size: few; v_call: TRBV5-4; d_call: -; cdr3_aa: CASSLTSDSYEQYF; cdr3_nt: TGTGCCAGCAGCTTGACCTCGGACAGCTACGAGCAGTACTTC
j_call: TRBJ2-2; clone_size: -; v_call: TRBV28; d_call: TRBD1; cdr3_aa: CASRRQGITGELFF; cdr3_nt: TGTGCCAGCAGACGACAGGGGATCACCGGGGAGCTGTTTTTT
j_call: TRBJ2-1; clone_size: -; v_call: TRBV20-1; d_call: -; cdr3_aa: CSAPHYNEQFF; cdr3_nt: TGCAGTGCCCCCCACTACAATGAGCAGTTCTTC
j_call: TRBJ1-6; clone_size: once; v_call: TRBV6-6; d_call: -; cdr3_aa: CASSYSGTSNNSPLHF; cdr3_nt: TGTGCCAGCAGTTACTCCGGGACAAGTAATAATTCACCCCTCCACTTT
j_call: TRBJ2-2; clone_size: -; v_call: TRBV28; d_call: TRBD2; cdr3_aa: CASSLYGTSGGLMVSGELFF; cdr3_nt: TGTGCCAGCAGTTTATACGGGACTAGCGGGGGATTAATGGTTTCCGGGGAGCTGTTTTTT
j_call: TRBJ2-2; clone_size: -; v_call: TRBV5-1; d_call: -; cdr3_aa: CASSLRRNTGELFF; cdr3_nt: TGCGCCAGCAGCTTACGGAGGAACACCGGGGAGCTGTTTTTT
j_call: TRBJ1-2; clone_size: few; v_call: TRBV5-1; d_call: TRBD1; cdr3_aa: CASRKGQGWYGYTF; cdr3_nt: TGCGCCAGCCGAAAAGGACAGGGTTGGTATGGCTACACCTTC
j_call: TRBJ1-5; clone_size: -; v_call: TRBV10-1; d_call: TRBD1; cdr3_aa: CASSQEAAGGHNQPQHF; cdr3_nt: TGCGCCAGCAGTCAAGAGGCGGCAGGGGGACACAATCAGCCCCAGCATTTT
j_call: TRBJ2-3; clone_size: -; v_call: TRBV13; d_call: -; cdr3_aa: CASSRLLEIVADTQYF; cdr3_nt: TGTGCCAGCAGCAGACTCTTAGAAATCGTCGCAGATACGCAGTATTTT
j_call: TRBJ2-2; clone_size: -; v_call: TRBV2; d_call: TRBD1; cdr3_aa: CASRAGTADTGELFF; cdr3_nt: TGTGCCAGCAGGGCCGGGACAGCAGACACCGGGGAGCTGTTTTTT
j_call: TRBJ1-1; clone_size: once; v_call: TRBV7-2; d_call: -; cdr3_aa: CAGSLTGMRPAEAFF; cdr3_nt: TGTGCCGGCAGCTTAACGGGGATGCGGCCCGCTGAAGCTTTCTTT
j_call: TRBJ2-6; clone_size: -; v_call: TRBV7-9; d_call: -; cdr3_aa: CASSLGGVKGPSGANVLTF; cdr3_nt: TGTGCCAGCAGCCTAGGGGGGGTTAAGGGCCCCTCTGGGGCCAACGTCCTGACTTTC
j_call: TRBJ2-5; clone_size: -; v_call: TRBV29-1; d_call: -; cdr3_aa: CSVGARAGPWETQYF; cdr3_nt: TGCAGCGTTGGGGCTAGGGCGGGCCCATGGGAGACCCAGTACTTC
j_call: TRBJ2-3; clone_size: -; v_call: TRBV10-1; d_call: -; cdr3_aa: CASIGGSGPSGDTQYF; cdr3_nt: TGCGCCAGCATCGGAGGGTCAGGTCCCTCCGGAGATACGCAGTATTTT
j_call: TRBJ1-1; clone_size: -; v_call: TRBV6-5; d_call: -; cdr3_aa: CASSLMVGSLAFF; cdr3_nt: TGTGCCAGCAGTTTAATGGTAGGGAGTTTGGCTTTCTTT
j_call: TRBJ1-1; clone_size: few; v_call: TRBV19; d_call: -; cdr3_aa: CASRQQGGVSVTEAFF; cdr3_nt: TGTGCCAGTAGACAACAAGGGGGGGTCAGTGTGACTGAAGCTTTCTTT
j_call: TRBJ1-3; clone_size: -; v_call: TRBV28; d_call: -; cdr3_aa: CASSPLPGNTIYF; cdr3_nt: TGTGCCAGCAGTCCACTACCTGGAAACACCATATATTTT
j_call: TRBJ2-3; clone_size: -; v_call: TRBV2; d_call: TRBD1; cdr3_aa: CASRRQGYQYF; cdr3_nt: TGTGCCAGCAGACGACAGGGGTATCAGTATTTT
j_call: TRBJ1-3; clone_size: -; v_call: TRBV4-2; d_call: TRBD1; cdr3_aa: CASSPGQGGNTIYF; cdr3_nt: TGTGCCAGCAGCCCGGGACAGGGAGGTAACACCATATATTTT
j_call: TRBJ2-2; clone_size: -; v_call: TRBV2; d_call: -; cdr3_aa: CASSYVPGELFF; cdr3_nt: TGTGCCAGCAGCTATGTTCCCGGGGAGCTGTTTTTT
j_call: TRBJ2-1; clone_size: once; v_call: TRBV6-6; d_call: -; cdr3_aa: CASNYRDTQGEQFF; cdr3_nt: TGTGCCAGCAACTACAGGGACACCCAGGGTGAGCAGTTCTTC
j_call: TRBJ1-1; clone_size: once; v_call: TRBV5-1; d_call: -; cdr3_aa: CASSSKSQGEAFF; cdr3_nt: TGCGCCAGCAGCTCTAAGAGTCAGGGGGAAGCTTTCTTT
j_call: TRBJ1-3; clone_size: -; v_call: TRBV18; d_call: -; cdr3_aa: CASSPVSHSGNTIYF; cdr3_nt: TGTGCCAGCTCACCAGTAAGCCACTCTGGAAACACCATATATTTT
j_call: TRBJ1-2; clone_size: -; v_call: TRBV19; d_call: -; cdr3_aa: CASSTWTENYGYTF; cdr3_nt: TGTGCCAGTAGTACCTGGACAGAAAACTATGGCTACACCTTC